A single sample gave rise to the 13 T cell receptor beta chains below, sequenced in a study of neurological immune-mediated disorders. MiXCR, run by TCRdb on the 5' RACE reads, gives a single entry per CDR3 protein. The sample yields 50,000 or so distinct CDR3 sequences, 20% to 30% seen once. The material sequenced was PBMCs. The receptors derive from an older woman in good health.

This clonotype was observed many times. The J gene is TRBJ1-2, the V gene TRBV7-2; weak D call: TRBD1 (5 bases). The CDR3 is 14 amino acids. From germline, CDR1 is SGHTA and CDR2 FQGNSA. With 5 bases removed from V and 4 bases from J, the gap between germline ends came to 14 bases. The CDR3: CASSRSTGSYGYTF. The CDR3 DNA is TGTGCCAGCAGCCGAAGTACAGGTAGCTATGGCTACACCTTC. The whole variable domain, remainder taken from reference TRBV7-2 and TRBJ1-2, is GAGVSQSPSNKVTEKGKDVELRCDPISGHTALYWYRQSLGQGLEFLIYFQGNSAPDKSGLPSDRFSAERTGGSVSTLTIQRTQQEDSAVYLCASSRSTGSYGYTFGSGTRLTVV.

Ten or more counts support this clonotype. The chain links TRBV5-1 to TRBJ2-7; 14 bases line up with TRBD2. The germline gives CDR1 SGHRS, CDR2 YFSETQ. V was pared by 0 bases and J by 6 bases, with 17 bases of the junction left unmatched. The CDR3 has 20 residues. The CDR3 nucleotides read TGCGCCAGCAGCTTGGTTAAAGGGACTAGCGGGAGTCTTTTTCGGGGCGAGCAGTACTTC. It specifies CASSLVKGTSGSLFRGEQYF.

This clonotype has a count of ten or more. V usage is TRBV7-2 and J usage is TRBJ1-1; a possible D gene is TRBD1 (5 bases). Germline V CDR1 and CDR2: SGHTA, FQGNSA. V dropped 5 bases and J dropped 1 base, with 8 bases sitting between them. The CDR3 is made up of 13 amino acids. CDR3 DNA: TGTGCCAGCAGCCGAGGACAGAACACTGAAGCTTTCTTT. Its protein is CASSRGQNTEAFF. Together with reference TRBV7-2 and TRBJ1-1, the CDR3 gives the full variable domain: GAGVSQSPSNKVTEKGKDVELRCDPISGHTALYWYRQSLGQGLEFLIYFQGNSAPDKSGLPSDRFSAERTGGSVSTLTIQRTQQEDSAVYLCASSRGQNTEAFFGQGTRLTVV.

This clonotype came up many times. The CDR3, as DNA: TGTGCCAGCAGTTTACCGAGCTATGGGACCCAGTACTTC. This encodes CASSLPSYGTQYF. The chain employs TRBV28 and TRBJ2-5; D not resolved. V lost 2 bases and J 7 bases, leaving 11 bases between the germline ends. Germline V gene lookup returns CDR1 MDHEN and CDR2 SYDVKM. The CDR3 runs to 13 residues.

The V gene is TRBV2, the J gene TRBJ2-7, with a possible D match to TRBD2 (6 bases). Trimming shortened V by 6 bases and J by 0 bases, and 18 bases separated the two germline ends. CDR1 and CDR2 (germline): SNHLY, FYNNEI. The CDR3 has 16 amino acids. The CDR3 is CASRRTGLLNSYEQYF. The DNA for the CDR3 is TGTGCCAGCAGGAGGACGGGACTCCTGAACTCCTACGAGCAGTACTTC.

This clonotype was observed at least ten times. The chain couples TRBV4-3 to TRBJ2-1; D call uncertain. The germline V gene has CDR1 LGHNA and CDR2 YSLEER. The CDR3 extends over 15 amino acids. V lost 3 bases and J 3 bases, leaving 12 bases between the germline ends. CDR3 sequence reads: CASSQSVLLYNEQFF. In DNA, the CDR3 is TGCGCCAGCAGCCAGAGTGTACTCCTCTACAATGAGCAGTTCTTC.

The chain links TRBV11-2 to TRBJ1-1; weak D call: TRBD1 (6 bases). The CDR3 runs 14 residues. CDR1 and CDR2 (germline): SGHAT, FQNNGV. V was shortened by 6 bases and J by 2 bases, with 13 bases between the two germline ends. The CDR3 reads CASRPTGFNTEAFF. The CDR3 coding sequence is TGTGCCAGCAGGCCGACAGGATTCAACACTGAAGCTTTCTTT.

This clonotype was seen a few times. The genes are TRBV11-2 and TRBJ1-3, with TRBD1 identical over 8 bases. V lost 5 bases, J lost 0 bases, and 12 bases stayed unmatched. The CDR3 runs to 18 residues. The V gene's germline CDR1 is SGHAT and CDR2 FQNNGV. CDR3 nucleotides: TGTGCCAGCAGCACCCACAGTGGGGACAGGTCCTCTGGAAACACCATATATTTT. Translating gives CASSTHSGDRSSGNTIYF.

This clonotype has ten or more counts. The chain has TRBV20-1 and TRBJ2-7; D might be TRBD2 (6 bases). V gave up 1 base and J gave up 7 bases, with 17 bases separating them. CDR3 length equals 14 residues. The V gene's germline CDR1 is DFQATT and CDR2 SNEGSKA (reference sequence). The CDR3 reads CSARGGGAEGEQYF. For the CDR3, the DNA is TGCAGTGCTAGAGGGGGCGGGGCCGAGGGGGAGCAGTACTTC.

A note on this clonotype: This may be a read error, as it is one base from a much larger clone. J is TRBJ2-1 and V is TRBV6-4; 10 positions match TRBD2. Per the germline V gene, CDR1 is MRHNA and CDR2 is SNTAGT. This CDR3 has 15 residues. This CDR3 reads CDSRGLAGDYNEQFF. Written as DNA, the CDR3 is TGTGACAGCAGGGGGCTAGCGGGAGACTACAATGAGCAGTTCTTC.

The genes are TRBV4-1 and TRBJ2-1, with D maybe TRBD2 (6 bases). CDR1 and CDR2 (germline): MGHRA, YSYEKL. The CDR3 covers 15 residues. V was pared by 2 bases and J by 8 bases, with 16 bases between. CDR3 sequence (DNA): TGCGCCAGCAGCCAACAACCTGGACTAATCTATGAGCAGTTCTTC. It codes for CASSQQPGLIYEQFF.

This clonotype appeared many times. The CDR3 bases are TGCAGCGCCCAAACAGGGGGATACAATGAGCAGTTCTTC. Its protein is CSAQTGGYNEQFF. The chain joins TRBV29-1 to TRBJ2-1; TRBD1 matches at 8 bases. The CDR3 spans 13 residues. The germline V gene encodes CDR1 SQVTM and CDR2 ANQGSEA. Trimming took 7 bases from V and 4 from J; bases not matched to a gene: 6.

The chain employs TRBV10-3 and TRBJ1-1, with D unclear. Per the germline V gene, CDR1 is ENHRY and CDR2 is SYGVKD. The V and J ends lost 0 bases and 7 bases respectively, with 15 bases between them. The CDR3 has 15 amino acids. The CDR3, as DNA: TGTGCCATCAGTGAGTCGAGAGGGAGGATCGTTGAAGCTTTCTTT. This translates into CAISESRGRIVEAFF.